These 25 T cell receptor beta chains originate from one sample sequenced in a study of T cell responses to AZD1222 COVID-19 vaccine. Repertoires were generated with immunoSEQ multiplex PCR, while TCRdb's copy carries only in-frame clones and drops some. The table records approximately 140,000 clones, 80% to 95% of them present only once. The sample here was peripheral blood, taken on day 0 of AZD1222 vaccination. These receptors all come from an adult in good health.

This CDR3 reads CAPLVGSNEKLFF. The CDR3 coding sequence is TGTGCCCCTCTAGTGGGTTCTAATGAAAAACTGTTTTTT. The rearrangement uses TRBV24-1 and TRBJ1-4; D is undetermined. V was cut by 12 bases and J by 3 bases, with 13 bases left in between. The germline V gene has CDR1 KGHDR and CDR2 SFDVKD. The CDR3 loop spans 13 amino acids.

CDR3 sequence reads: CASSSWDRIYGYTF. The CDR3 nucleotides read TGTGCCAGCAGCTCCTGGGACAGGATCTATGGCTACACCTTC. The V gene is TRBV5-4, the J gene TRBJ1-2; 8 positions match TRBD1. Germline CDR1 is SGHNT and CDR2 is YYREEE (reference sequence). The CDR3 consists of 14 residues. Trimming took 3 bases from V and 4 from J; bases not matched to a gene: 5.

This chain joins TRBV6-6 and TRBJ2-3, with D perhaps TRBD1 or TRBD2 (5 bases each). The CDR3 sequence is 12 residues long. V gave up 10 bases and J gave up 2 bases, with 10 bases separating them. Germline assignment: CDR1 MNHNY and CDR2 SVGAGI (reference sequence). CDR3 residues: CATGRLTDTQYF. CDR3 sequence (DNA): TGTGCCACGGGACGGCTCACAGATACGCAGTATTTT.

This clone was counted once. The same CDR3 can be traced to other DNA sequences in this sample. The chain employs TRBV11-2 and TRBJ2-7; D may match TRBD1 or TRBD2 (6 bases each). Germline CDR1 and CDR2: SGHAT and FQNNGV. The V end was cut by 5 bases, the J end by 4 bases, with 9 bases between. This CDR3 has 12 amino acids. The CDR3 loop is CASSGGTYEQYF. CDR3 in DNA: TGTGCCAGCAGCGGGGGGACATACGAGCAGTACTTC.

V and J are TRBV18 and TRBJ2-7; no definite D call. The CDR3 spans 15 residues. V dropped 0 bases and J dropped 0 bases, with 9 bases sitting between them. Germline CDR1 KGHSH, CDR2 LQKENI. The CDR3: CASSPPQRNSYEQYF. The CDR3, as DNA: TGTGCCAGCTCACCACCGCAGAGGAACTCCTACGAGCAGTACTTC. The full variable domain, in which reference TRBV18 and TRBJ2-7 provide the parts outside the CDR3, is NAGVMQNPRHLVRRRGQEARLRCSPMKGHSHVYWYRQLPEEGLKFMVYLQKENIIDESGMPKERFSAEFPKEGPSILRIQQVVRGDSAAYFCASSPPQRNSYEQYFGPGTRLTVT.

The genes are TRBV7-9 and TRBJ2-7; 12 bases are a match to TRBD2. The CDR3 runs to 18 residues. Germline values: CDR1 SEHNR, CDR2 FQNEAQ (reference sequence). Unmatched junction bases numbered 13, after V lost 7 bases and J lost 0 bases. The CDR3 spells CASTFPTSGGPSSYEQYF. DNA for the CDR3: TGTGCCAGCACTTTCCCGACTAGCGGGGGCCCTAGCTCCTACGAGCAGTACTTC.

The chain's CDR3 is CASGGRGGSYGYTF. The CDR3 coding sequence is TGTGCCAGCGGGGGTAGGGGGGGCAGTTATGGCTACACCTTC. The rearrangement links TRBV27 to TRBJ1-2; D is perhaps TRBD1 (6 bases). CDR1 is MNHEY, CDR2 SMNVEV, per germline (reference sequence). Trimming shortened V by 8 bases and J by 5 bases, and 18 bases separated the two germline ends. The CDR3 is 14 amino acids.

A remark on this clone: This sample also contains other DNA sequences that code for the same CDR3. This rearrangement joins TRBV2 to TRBJ2-7; 8 bases match TRBD1. The CDR3 contains 12 residues. V shed 4 bases and J 4 bases; nucleotides not matched to a gene: 0. The V gene's germline CDR1 is SNHLY and CDR2 FYNNEI. The CDR3 protein is CASSGQGYEQYF. The CDR3 DNA follows: TGTGCCAGCAGTGGACAGGGGTACGAGCAGTACTTC. Full variable domain (remainder filled in from reference TRBV2 and TRBJ2-7): EPEVTQTPSHQVTQMGQEVILRCVPISNHLYFYWYRQILGQKVEFLVSFYNNEISEKSEIFDDQFSVERPDGSNFTLKIRSTKLEDSAMYFCASSGQGYEQYFGPGTRLTVT.

The chain links TRBV27 to TRBJ2-3; TRBD2 agrees at 10 bases. The trim removed 2 bases at V and 6 bases at J, leaving 8 bases unmatched. Germline values: CDR1 MNHEY, CDR2 SMNVEV (reference sequence). The CDR3 covers 16 residues. This CDR3 is CASSLGWLAGEDTQYF. The CDR3 nucleotides read TGTGCCAGCAGTTTAGGATGGCTAGCGGGGGAGGATACGCAGTATTTT.

The V and J genes are TRBV7-9 and TRBJ1-1; TRBD1 is a possible D gene (6 bases). Between the trimmed V and J ends, which lost 7 bases and 2 bases, there was a span of 17 bases. Germline V gene sequence: CDR1 SEHNR, CDR2 FQNEAQ (reference sequence). The CDR3 totals 15 residues. DNA of the CDR3: TGTGCCAGCAACCGATACTTGGACAGAAACACTGAAGCTTTCTTT. Amino acids: CASNRYLDRNTEAFF. The whole variable domain, filled in from reference TRBV7-9 and TRBJ1-1, reads DTGVSQNPRHKITKRGQNVTFRCDPISEHNRLYWYRQTLGQGPEFLTYFQNEAQLEKSRLLSDRFSAERPKGSFSTLEIQRTEQGDSAMYLCASNRYLDRNTEAFFGQGTRLTVV.

The rearrangement links TRBV27 to TRBJ1-2; TRBD1 matches 9 bases. Per the germline V gene, CDR1 is MNHEY and CDR2 is SMNVEV (reference sequence). The CDR3 consists of 18 residues. V lost 3 bases and J lost 3; bases outside the gene matches: 14. The chain's CDR3 is CASSFDYPGQGKYYGYTF. In DNA, the CDR3 is TGTGCCAGCAGTTTCGATTATCCGGGACAGGGTAAATACTATGGCTACACCTTC.

The J gene is TRBJ2-7, the V gene TRBV3-1 (or the pseudogene TRBV3-2); 10 bases are a match to TRBD2. The CDR3 is 14 amino acids. The germline V gene encodes CDR1 LGHDT and CDR2 YNNKEL (reference sequence). V lost 6 bases to trimming and J lost 2 bases; unmatched junction nucleotides: 4. The CDR3: CASSFSGRTYEQYF. CDR3 nucleotides: TGTGCCAGCAGTTTTAGCGGGAGGACCTACGAGCAGTACTTC.

A single count supports this clone. V gene TRBV27 combines with J gene TRBJ2-7; no definite D call. The V gene's germline CDR1 is MNHEY and CDR2 SMNVEV (reference sequence). Deletions cut 2 bases from V and 0 bases from J, with 11 bases between. CDR3 length equals 15 residues. DNA of the CDR3: TGTGCCAGCAGTTTAGTTCGGTCCCTCTCCTACGAGCAGTACTTC. Encoded protein: CASSLVRSLSYEQYF.

The chain recombines TRBV10-3 with TRBJ2-4; 7 nucleotides agree with TRBD2. The CDR3 totals 16 residues. The V gene end was trimmed by 2 bases and the J gene end by 0 bases; junction bases not matched to a gene: 4. CDR1 is ENHRY and CDR2 is SYGVKD in the germline V gene. CDR3 sequence reads: CAISEGTTLAKNIQYF. As DNA, the CDR3 is TGTGCCATCAGTGAGGGGACTACCTTAGCCAAAAACATTCAGTACTTC.

The chain joins TRBV12-3 or TRBV12-4 to TRBJ2-1; perhaps TRBD2 as D (5 bases). This CDR3 comprises 13 residues. The V and J ends lost 6 bases and 10 bases respectively, with 16 bases between them. The CDR3 loop reads CASSPSMSGEQFF. For the CDR3, the DNA is TGTGCCAGCAGCCCATCTATGTCGGGGGAGCAGTTCTTC.

The rearrangement uses TRBV28 and TRBJ1-5; D not resolved. Germline values: CDR1 MDHEN, CDR2 SYDVKM. Trimming removed 6 bases from V and 2 bases from J, with 17 bases in between. The CDR3 is 16 amino acids. The DNA for the CDR3 is TGTGCCAGCAGCCCTCTGGTCCCGGACGGCAATCAGCCCCAGCATTTT. It codes for CASSPLVPDGNQPQHF. Drawing the rest from reference TRBV28 and TRBJ1-5, the complete variable domain is DVKVTQSSRYLVKRTGEKVFLECVQDMDHENMFWYRQDPGLGLRLIYFSYDVKMKEKGDIPEGYSVSREKKERFSLILESASTNQTSMYLCASSPLVPDGNQPQHFGDGTRLSIL.

This chain links TRBV19 with TRBJ2-3; TRBD2 matches at 11 bases. CDR1 LNHDA and CDR2 SQIVND come from the germline V gene (reference sequence). V shed 7 bases and J 4 bases; nucleotides not matched to a gene: 4. The CDR3 spans 14 residues. CDR3 in amino acids: CASNSGGAADTQYF. CDR3 sequence (DNA): TGTGCCAGTAATAGCGGGGGGGCCGCAGATACGCAGTATTTT.

V gene TRBV9 combines with J gene TRBJ2-7, with D possibly TRBD1 on 6 matching bases. V lost 0 bases to trimming and J lost 4 bases, with 11 bases between them. This CDR3 is built from 14 residues. The germline gives CDR1 SGDLS, CDR2 YYNGEE. DNA for the CDR3: TGTGCCAGCAGCGTAGGAAGACAGGAGTACGAGCAGTACTTC. Protein sequence: CASSVGRQEYEQYF.

The chain joins TRBV5-6 to TRBJ1-2; possible D gene TRBD1, 5 bases. The germline V and J ends were trimmed by 4 bases and 7 bases, with 11 bases remaining between them. There are 12 residues in the CDR3. Germline V gives CDR1 SGHDT, CDR2 YYEEEE. The CDR3 DNA is TGTGCCAGCAGCCTCAGGGATACTGGCTACACCTTC. Translation gives CASSLRDTGYTF.

This clone was seen once. The CDR3: CASSVGGDSSYEQYF. In DNA form, the CDR3 reads TGTGCCAGCAGCGTAGGCGGGGACAGCTCCTACGAGCAGTACTTC. This chain connects TRBV9 to TRBJ2-7; D may be TRBD1 (7 bases). Trimming pared 0 bases from V and 0 bases from J, leaving 10 bases between. Per germline, CDR1 SGDLS and CDR2 YYNGEE. The CDR3 covers 15 residues.

The chain is built from TRBV5-1 and TRBJ1-2; possibly TRBD1 for D (6 bases). CDR1 and CDR2 (germline): SGHRS, YFSETQ. Between the trimmed V and J ends, which lost 1 base and 0 bases, there was a span of 10 bases. CDR3 size: 15 residues. The CDR3 sequence is CASSLFGGPNYGYTF. The DNA of the CDR3 is TGCGCCAGCAGCTTGTTCGGGGGGCCTAACTATGGCTACACCTTC.

The chain links TRBV18 to TRBJ1-2; the match to TRBD1 covers 7 bases. CDR1 is KGHSH, CDR2 LQKENI, per germline. The junction had 8 bases not matched to a gene; V was cut back by 3 bases and J by 1 base. The CDR3 extends over 16 amino acids. CDR3 nucleotides: TGTGCCAGCTCACCTGGACAGGCGACCCTTAACTATGGCTACACCTTC. Translating gives CASSPGQATLNYGYTF.

The chain uses TRBV6-5 and TRBJ1-5; D uncertain. This CDR3 region has 14 residues. Trimming removed 5 bases from V and 6 bases from J, with 14 bases in between. The germline V gene encodes CDR1 MNHEY and CDR2 SVGAGI. CDR3 in DNA: TGTGCCAGCAGTCCCGGCCCCAGCGGTCAGCCCCAGCATTTT. Amino acid sequence: CASSPGPSGQPQHF.

V usage is TRBV9 and J usage is TRBJ1-3, with a weak D call TRBD1 (5 bases). CDR1 and CDR2 (germline): SGDLS, YYNGEE. Trimming cost V 4 bases and J 3 bases, with 14 bases left between them. The CDR3 has 15 residues. In DNA, the CDR3 is TGTGCCAGCAGCTCTACAGGCGCTAGTGGAAACACCATATATTTT. This encodes CASSSTGASGNTIYF.

This clone showed up just a few times. V is TRBV2 and J is TRBJ1-1; D is unclear. V was trimmed by 10 bases and J by 7 bases, leaving 13 bases between them. Germline-derived CDR1 and CDR2 are SNHLY and FYNNEI. The CDR3 has 11 amino acids. This CDR3 reads CATFQFREAFF. The CDR3 DNA reads as TGTGCCACCTTCCAATTCCGTGAAGCTTTCTTT.